What follows is one T cell receptor (beta chain) and its context. Authors' data handling: Reference gene primer amplification yielded estimated nucleated cell counts. Profiled with immunoSEQ multiplex PCR; TCRdb holds only in-frame clones, not every one. The D gene and trimming were derived from the DNA, and the V and J assignments and clone size from that table. The sample has more than 35,000 clones; about 90% are singletons. The sample comes from a study of blood T cell repertoires in COVID-19. For the study at large: The samples span acute and convalescent COVID-19 from the United States, Italy and Spain.

The J segment lost 4 bases and the V segment lost 0 bases, leaving 9 bases of the junction unmatched. Germline V lookup: CDR1 KGHSH, CDR2 LQKENI. The CDR3 spans 19 residues. Input material: peripheral blood. This TCR was recovered from a man aged 60 to 69 with acute or convalescent COVID-19. The rearrangement links TRBV18 to TRBJ2-7; 16 nucleotides align to TRBD2. In DNA, the CDR3 is TGTGCCAGCTCACCACCGGGACTAGCGGGAGGGCCCGAAGGATACGAGCAGTACTTC. It yields the protein CASSPPGLAGGPEGYEQYF. Together with reference TRBV18 and TRBJ2-7, the CDR3 gives the full variable domain: NAGVMQNPRHLVRRRGQEARLRCSPMKGHSHVYWYRQLPEEGLKFMVYLQKENIIDESGMPKERFSAEFPKEGPSILRIQQVVRGDSAAYFCASSPPGLAGGPEGYEQYFGPGTRLTVT.